These 25 T cell receptor beta chains came from one sample sequenced in a study of Ad26.COV2.S vaccination and SARS-CoV-2 variants. Profiled with immunoSEQ multiplex PCR; TCRdb holds only in-frame clones, not every one. The sample records around 370,000 clones, about 90% being singletons. Sequencing used peripheral blood, obtained after recovery from COVID-19. These TCRs come from a human donor who had recovered from COVID-19.

The chain uses TRBV14 and TRBJ2-1, with D uncertain. The CDR3 totals 13 residues. V shed 5 bases and J shed 6 bases, with 11 bases lying between them. Germline loops: CDR1 SGHDN, CDR2 FVKESK. CDR3 amino acids: CASSLPGSNEQFF. In DNA, the CDR3 is TGTGCCAGCAGCTTGCCCGGGTCCAATGAGCAGTTCTTC.

The rearrangement joins TRBV9 to TRBJ2-2; 8 nucleotides line up with TRBD2. Germline V lookup: CDR1 SGDLS, CDR2 YYNGEE. This CDR3 spans 16 amino acids. V dropped 4 bases and J dropped 5; count of bases not matched to a gene: 10. CDR3 DNA: TGTGCCAGCAGCCCGAATGGACTAGCTCGAACCGGGGAGCTGTTTTTT. Its protein is CASSPNGLARTGELFF.

J is TRBJ2-2 and V is TRBV7-8; TRBD2 might be the D (6 bases). V lost 1 base, J lost 6 bases, and 12 bases lay in between. Germline V gene lookup returns CDR1 SGHVS and CDR2 FQNEAQ. The CDR3 consists of 15 residues. CDR3 amino acids: CASSLGLDPAGELFF. The CDR3 nucleotides read TGTGCCAGCAGCTTAGGACTAGACCCCGCCGGGGAGCTGTTTTTT. Looking up the rest from reference TRBV7-8 and TRBJ2-2 gives the full variable domain: GAGVSQSPRYKVAKRGQDVALRCDPISGHVSLFWYQQALGQGPEFLTYFQNEAQLDKSGLPSDRFFAERPEGSVSTLKIQRTQQEDSAVYLCASSLGLDPAGELFFGEGSRLTVL.

The V and J genes are TRBV28 and TRBJ1-3, with D tentatively TRBD1 (5 bases). The length of the CDR3 is 14 residues. V was trimmed by 6 bases and J by 0 bases, leaving 9 bases between them. The germline CDR1 and CDR2 sequences are MDHEN and SYDVKM. The CDR3 nucleotides are TGTGCCAGCAGCGACAGAACCTCTGGAAACACCATATATTTT. It specifies CASSDRTSGNTIYF.

This chain links TRBV27 with TRBJ1-2; the D is unclear. The V gene's germline CDR1 is MNHEY and CDR2 SMNVEV (reference sequence). Trimming left V 5 bases short and J 6 bases short, with 19 bases between. The length of the CDR3 is 15 residues. In DNA form, the CDR3 reads TGTGCCAGCAGTCTCACCGTCGATAGAACGGATGGCTACACCTTC. It encodes CASSLTVDRTDGYTF.

V and J are TRBV14 and TRBJ2-5, with D unclear. The CDR3 is 12 amino acids. The V end lost 3 bases, the J end lost 8 bases, and 10 bases lay between the germline ends. Germline V gene data show CDR1 as SGHDN and CDR2 as FVKESK. CDR3 in DNA: TGTGCCAGCAGCCAGTACGGAGAAACCCAGTACTTC. Translation: CASSQYGETQYF.

The CDR3 is CASHSVPRQPDQETQYF. The CDR3 DNA reads as TGTGCCAGCCATTCTGTCCCCAGACAGCCTGATCAAGAGACCCAGTACTTC. The chain joins TRBV27 to TRBJ2-5; D possibly corresponds to TRBD1 (5 bases). From germline, CDR1 is MNHEY and CDR2 SMNVEV (reference sequence). The V end was cut by 8 bases, the J end by 2 bases, with 24 bases between. This CDR3 region has 17 residues.

J is TRBJ1-2 and V is TRBV5-5; 8 nucleotides agree with TRBD1. The V gene end was trimmed by 0 bases and the J gene end by 4 bases; junction bases not matched to a gene: 11. Germline loops: CDR1 SGHKS, CDR2 YYEKEE (reference sequence). The CDR3 totals 17 residues. This CDR3 reads CASSLDLRGQGSYGYTF. For the CDR3, the DNA is TGTGCCAGCAGCTTGGACCTCAGGGGGCAGGGGAGCTATGGCTACACCTTC.

The rearrangement uses TRBV6-6 and TRBJ1-1; D perhaps matches TRBD1 (5 bases). CDR1 is MNHNY and CDR2 is SVGAGI in the germline V gene (reference sequence). The CDR3 contains 12 residues. Trimming stripped 11 bases from V and 0 bases from J, with 10 bases between. The CDR3 sequence: CAWGELNTEAFF. The DNA of the CDR3 is TGTGCCTGGGGGGAGCTGAACACTGAAGCTTTCTTT.

This chain joins TRBV2 and TRBJ2-7; 8 positions match TRBD1. Trimming cost V 10 bases and J 6 bases; bases outside gene matches: 14. The V gene's germline CDR1 is SNHLY and CDR2 FYNNEI. The CDR3 is 14 residues long. The CDR3 nucleotides read TGTGCCACTACTCCCCGGGACAGGCCTCCCGAGCAGTACTTC. This codes for CATTPRDRPPEQYF.

Only one count was recorded for this clone. The V call is TRBV9, the J call TRBJ1-3; D possibly corresponds to TRBD1 (5 bases). Germline loops: CDR1 SGDLS, CDR2 YYNGEE. Between the trimmed V and J ends, which lost 0 bases and 0 bases, there was a span of 13 bases. The CDR3 totals 17 residues. In DNA form, the CDR3 reads TGTGCCAGCAGCGTAGGAGGGGCAGGGCCCTCTGGAAACACCATATATTTT. This sequence encodes CASSVGGAGPSGNTIYF. Full variable domain (remainder filled in from reference TRBV9 and TRBJ1-3): DSGVTQTPKHLITATGQRVTLRCSPRSGDLSVYWYQQSLDQGLQFLIQYYNGEERAKGNILERFSAQQFPDLHSELNLSSLELGDSALYFCASSVGGAGPSGNTIYFGEGSWLTVV.

On this clone itself: Other DNA sequences from this sample encode an identical CDR3 as well. The chain uses TRBV9 and TRBJ1-1; D remains ambiguous. There are 13 residues in the CDR3. V shed 4 bases and J shed 1 base, with 8 bases lying between them. Germline assignment: CDR1 SGDLS and CDR2 YYNGEE. The CDR3 spells CASSPTRNTEAFF. CDR3 bases: TGTGCCAGCAGCCCCACCCGGAACACTGAAGCTTTCTTT.

The chain is built from TRBV7-9 and TRBJ1-2; D is ambiguous. This CDR3 is built from 15 residues. V lost 1 base and J lost 8, with 17 bases in between. The germline CDR1 and CDR2 sequences are SEHNR and FQNEAQ (reference sequence). CDR3 nucleotides: TGTGCCAGCAGCTTAGAGGGCTTGTTTGCGAGAGGCTACACCTTC. Translation gives CASSLEGLFARGYTF. The full variable domain, rest sourced from reference TRBV7-9 and TRBJ1-2, is DTGVSQNPRHKITKRGQNVTFRCDPISEHNRLYWYRQTLGQGPEFLTYFQNEAQLEKSRLLSDRFSAERPKGSFSTLEIQRTEQGDSAMYLCASSLEGLFARGYTFGSGTRLTVV.

The chain couples TRBV4-3 to TRBJ1-6; 8 bases align to TRBD1. Per germline, CDR1 LGHNA and CDR2 YSLEER. The trim removed 0 bases at V and 10 bases at J, leaving 11 bases unmatched. The CDR3 runs 17 residues. The CDR3 coding sequence is TGCGCCAGCAGCCAAGAGGCAATAGTTACAGGGGGGTCACCCCTCCACTTT. The encoded protein is CASSQEAIVTGGSPLHF.

The rearrangement uses TRBV12-3 or TRBV12-4 and TRBJ1-6; tentatively, D is TRBD1 (5 bases). The CDR3 length is 12 residues. Trimming left V 6 bases short and J 7 bases short, with 7 bases between. Written as DNA, the CDR3 is TGTGCCAGCAGCCCAGGGAATTCACCCCTCCACTTT. It translates to CASSPGNSPLHF.

V is TRBV19 and J is TRBJ1-1; 7 bases match TRBD1. Looked up from germline, CDR1 is LNHDA and CDR2 is SQIVND (reference sequence). This CDR3 contains 15 residues. The trim removed 0 bases at V and 5 bases at J, leaving 6 bases unmatched. The CDR3 is CASSIDPGGRTEAFF. For the CDR3, the DNA is TGTGCCAGTAGTATAGATCCAGGGGGTAGGACTGAAGCTTTCTTT. The complete variable domain, with remaining parts taken from reference TRBV19 and TRBJ1-1, reads DGGITQSPKYLFRKEGQNVTLSCEQNLNHDAMYWYRQDPGQGLRLIYYSQIVNDFQKGDIAEGYSVSREKKESFPLTVTSAQKNPTAFYLCASSIDPGGRTEAFFGQGTRLTVV.

V is TRBV5-1 and J is TRBJ2-3; D unresolved. The CDR3 loop spans 14 amino acids. Germline values: CDR1 SGHRS, CDR2 YFSETQ. The V and J ends lost 0 bases and 0 bases respectively, with 5 bases between them. The CDR3 DNA reads as TGCGCCAGCAGCTTGGTATCTAGCACAGATACGCAGTATTTT. It specifies CASSLVSSTDTQYF.

The rearrangement uses TRBV18 and TRBJ1-2; 7 bases line up with TRBD1. Germline CDR1 is KGHSH and CDR2 is LQKENI. V lost 2 bases to trimming and J lost 6 bases; unmatched junction nucleotides: 9. CDR3 length equals 15 residues. CDR3 region: CASSPRVTGEDGYTF. The CDR3 region has the DNA TGTGCCAGCTCACCAAGGGTAACAGGGGAGGATGGCTACACCTTC.

The chain carries TRBV12-5 and TRBJ1-2; 7 bases line up with TRBD1. The junction had 11 bases not matched to a gene; V was cut back by 5 bases and J by 8 bases. The CDR3 extends over 14 amino acids. Germline V gene lookup returns CDR1 LGHNT and CDR2 FRNRAP. The CDR3 nucleotides are TGTGCTAGTGGTCTAATAGGGGGCGCGGGAGGCTACACCTTC. This sequence encodes CASGLIGGAGGYTF.

This clone was seen once. This rearrangement joins TRBV4-3 to TRBJ2-3; weak D call: TRBD2 (7 bases). The V and J ends lost 0 bases and 5 bases respectively, with 18 bases between them. The germline V gene has CDR1 LGHNA and CDR2 YSLEER. The CDR3 extends over 17 amino acids. CDR3: CASSQEVAGAEEDTQYF. As DNA, the CDR3 is TGCGCCAGCAGCCAAGAGGTCGCGGGGGCGGAAGAAGATACGCAGTATTTT.

The J gene is TRBJ2-1, the V gene TRBV3-1 (or the pseudogene TRBV3-2); D remains ambiguous. The CDR3 runs 13 residues. Germline loops: CDR1 LGHDT, CDR2 YNNKEL (reference sequence). With 4 bases removed from V and 9 bases from J, the gap between germline ends came to 13 bases. The CDR3 nucleotides read TGTGCCAGCAGCCCGCGTGGGTACGGTGAGCAGTTCTTC. Its translation: CASSPRGYGEQFF.

The chain employs TRBV3-1 (or the pseudogene TRBV3-2) and TRBJ2-1; 11 bases are shared with TRBD2. The CDR3 loop spans 15 amino acids. The V and J ends lost 4 bases and 5 bases, in that order; junction bases with no gene match: 4. The germline gives CDR1 LGHDT, CDR2 YNNKEL (reference sequence). CDR3 DNA: TGTGCCAGCAGCCCACTAGCGGGGGCTAACAATGAGCAGTTCTTC. Amino acid sequence: CASSPLAGANNEQFF.

This clone occurred once. The J gene is TRBJ2-3, the V gene TRBV5-1, with 11 bases fitting TRBD2. There are 14 residues in the CDR3. Losses at the gene ends were 8 bases for V and 2 bases for J; bases not matched to a gene: 4. CDR1 SGHRS and CDR2 YFSETQ come from the germline V gene. CDR3 bases: TGCGCCAGTAAGACTAGCGGGATCACAGATACGCAGTATTTT. Amino acid sequence: CASKTSGITDTQYF.

Notes on this clone: This may stem from a read error, because a much larger clone lies one nucleotide away. The chain has TRBV14 and TRBJ2-3; no reliable D call. From germline, CDR1 is SGHDN and CDR2 FVKESK. Trimming left V 4 bases short and J 2 bases short, with 4 bases between. The CDR3 has 12 residues. CDR3 loop: CASSLNTDTQYF. The CDR3 DNA sequence: TGTGCCAGCAGCCTGAACACAGATACGCAGTATTTT.

The chain joins TRBV27 to TRBJ1-1; unclear D gene. Per germline, CDR1 MNHEY and CDR2 SMNVEV (reference sequence). V was cut by 8 bases and J by 4 bases, with 11 bases left in between. The CDR3 length is 12 residues. CDR3 sequence (DNA): TGTGCCAGCCTTAAAGGAGGCACTGAAGCTTTCTTT. This encodes CASLKGGTEAFF.